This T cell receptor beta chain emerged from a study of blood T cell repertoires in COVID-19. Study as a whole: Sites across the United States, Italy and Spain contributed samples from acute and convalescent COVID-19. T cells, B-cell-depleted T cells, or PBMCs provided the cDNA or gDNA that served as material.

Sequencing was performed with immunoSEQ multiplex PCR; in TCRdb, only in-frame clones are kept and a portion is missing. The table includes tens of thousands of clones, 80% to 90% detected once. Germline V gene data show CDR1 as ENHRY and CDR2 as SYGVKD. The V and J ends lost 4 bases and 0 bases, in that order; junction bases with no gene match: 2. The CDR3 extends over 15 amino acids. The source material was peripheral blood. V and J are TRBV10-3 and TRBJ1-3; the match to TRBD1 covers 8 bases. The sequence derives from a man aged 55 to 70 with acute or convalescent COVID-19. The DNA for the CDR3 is TGTGCCATCAGTGCAACAGGGGGCTCTGGAAACACCATATATTTT. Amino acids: CAISATGGSGNTIYF.